This T cell receptor beta chain was recorded in a study of radiotherapy plus CTLA-4 blockade in lung cancer. Produced via immunoSEQ multiplex PCR; TCRdb's table is partial and in-frame only. Here the sample spans about 59,000 clones, around 68% being singletons. V shed 4 bases and J 0 bases; nucleotides not matched to a gene: 6. This CDR3 has 15 residues. The germline V gene encodes CDR1 SGHDT and CDR2 YYEEEE. This receptor was obtained from a human donor with non-small cell lung cancer whose response to radiotherapy plus ipilimumab could not be evaluated. The sequences come from peripheral blood, collected from a patient treated with radiotherapy plus ipilimumab. This chain links TRBV5-6 with TRBJ1-2; 7 bases agree with TRBD1. The CDR3 protein is CASSPGQESNYGYTF. In DNA form, the CDR3 reads TGTGCCAGCAGCCCCGGACAGGAATCTAACTATGGCTACACCTTC.